This paragraph covers one T cell receptor (beta chain) sequence. Sequenced by immunoSEQ multiplex PCR; TCRdb stores in-frame clones only, minus some. The sample records about 40,000 clones, under 95% being singletons. The data originate from a study of T cell changes during pregnancy in multiple sclerosis. The CDR3 covers 16 residues. V gave up 5 bases and J gave up 1 base; unmatched junction bases: 8. Germline V gives CDR1 PRHDT, CDR2 FYEKMQ (reference sequence). V gene TRBV13 combines with J gene TRBJ2-3; 8 bases map to TRBD2. The TCR comes from a female donor with multiple sclerosis, enrolled in a pregnancy study. The sequenced sample was CD8+ T cells from peripheral blood mononuclear cells, obtained in the first trimester of pregnancy. As DNA, the CDR3 is TGTGCCAGCAGCCCGCAGCGGGGGAGCGGCACAGATACGCAGTATTTT. As protein: CASSPQRGSGTDTQYF.